The 3 T cell receptor beta chains below come from one sample, sequenced in a study of T cell repertoires in cytomegalovirus infection. TCRdb used MiXCR to reprocess the reads, holding one entry per CDR3 protein. The sample holds 150,000 to 200,000 distinct CDR3 sequences, roughly 28% seen once. Sequenced input: PBMCs. These receptors came from a human donor in good health (CMV status not recorded). Some clones in this sample may be carry-over from other donors' samples.

The chain links TRBV7-8 to TRBJ1-1; D is perhaps TRBD1 (6 bases). Germline lookup yields CDR1 SGHVS and CDR2 FQNEAQ. Deletions cut 4 bases from V and 0 bases from J, with 18 bases between. The CDR3 is 17 residues long. CDR3 amino acids: CASSYTSGGPLNTEAFF. As DNA, the CDR3 is TGTGCCAGCAGCTACACCTCCGGGGGGCCCCTGAACACTGAAGCTTTCTTT.

This clonotype was observed a few times. V and J are TRBV10-3 and TRBJ2-3, with 7 bases lining up with TRBD2. Germline assignment: CDR1 ENHRY and CDR2 SYGVKD. This CDR3 is built from 14 residues. V lost 3 bases to trimming and J lost 0 bases; unmatched junction nucleotides: 0. CDR3 sequence (DNA): TGTGCCATCAGTGAAGCGGGGAGCACAGATACGCAGTATTTT. This gives the protein CAISEAGSTDTQYF.

Only a few counts were recorded for this clonotype. This chain joins TRBV6-2 or TRBV6-3 and TRBJ2-1; no clear D gene. V gave up 5 bases and J gave up 3 bases, with 17 bases separating them. The V gene's germline CDR1 is MNHEY and CDR2 SVGEGT. There are 16 residues in the CDR3. The chain's CDR3 is CASSPLRPSVYNEQFF. DNA of the CDR3: TGTGCCAGCAGTCCACTCCGACCCTCGGTCTACAATGAGCAGTTCTTC.